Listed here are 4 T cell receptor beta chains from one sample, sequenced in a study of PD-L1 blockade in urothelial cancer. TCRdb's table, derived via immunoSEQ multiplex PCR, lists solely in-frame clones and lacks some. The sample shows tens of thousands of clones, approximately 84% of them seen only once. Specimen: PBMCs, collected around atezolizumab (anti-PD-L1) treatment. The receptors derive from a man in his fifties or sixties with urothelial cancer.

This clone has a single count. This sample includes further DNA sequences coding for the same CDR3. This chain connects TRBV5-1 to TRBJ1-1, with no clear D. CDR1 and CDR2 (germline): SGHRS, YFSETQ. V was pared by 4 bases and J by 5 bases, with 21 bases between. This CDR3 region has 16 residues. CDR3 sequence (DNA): TGCGCCAGCAGCCCTGGTCGAGGGTTTGTTGTAACTGAAGCTTTCTTT. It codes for CASSPGRGFVVTEAFF.

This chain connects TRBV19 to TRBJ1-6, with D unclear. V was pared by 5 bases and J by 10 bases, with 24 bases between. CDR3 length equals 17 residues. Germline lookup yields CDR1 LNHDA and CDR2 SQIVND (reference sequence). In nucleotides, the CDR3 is TGTGCCAGTAGTGTCATGTACCCCCGGGGTCCTCGATCACCCCTCCACTTT. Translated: CASSVMYPRGPRSPLHF. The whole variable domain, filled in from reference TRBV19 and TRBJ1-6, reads DGGITQSPKYLFRKEGQNVTLSCEQNLNHDAMYWYRQDPGQGLRLIYYSQIVNDFQKGDIAEGYSVSREKKESFPLTVTSAQKNPTAFYLCASSVMYPRGPRSPLHFGNGTRLTVT.

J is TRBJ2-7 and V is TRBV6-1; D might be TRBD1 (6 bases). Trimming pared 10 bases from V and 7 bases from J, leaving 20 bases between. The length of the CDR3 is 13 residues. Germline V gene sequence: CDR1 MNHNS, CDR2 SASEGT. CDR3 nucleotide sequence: TGTGCCAACGCCGGGACACGGGTTGGGGAGCAGTACTTC. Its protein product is CANAGTRVGEQYF.

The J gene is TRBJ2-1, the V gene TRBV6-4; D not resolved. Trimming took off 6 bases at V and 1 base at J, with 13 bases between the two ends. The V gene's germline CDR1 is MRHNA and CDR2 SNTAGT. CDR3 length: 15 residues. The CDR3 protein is CASSAEWASYNEQFF. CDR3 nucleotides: TGTGCCAGCAGCGCTGAATGGGCGTCCTACAATGAGCAGTTCTTC.